The 11 T cell receptor beta chains presented below share a single source sample, sequenced in a study of OX40 agonist ivuxolimab in advanced cancers. The assay was immunoSEQ multiplex PCR, and TCRdb's table has in-frame clones only and misses some. This table has approximately 58,000 clones, around 90% appearing once. This material consisted of CD4+ or CD8+ T cells sorted from blood, taken in a trial of the OX40 agonist ivuxolimab. The source is an adult with an advanced solid tumor such as melanoma, head and neck, liver or kidney cancer.

The CDR3 sequence is CASSFLGGRDSPLHF. In nucleotides, the CDR3 is TGTGCCAGCAGTTTTCTGGGGGGCAGGGATTCACCCCTCCACTTT. The genes are TRBV6-6 and TRBJ1-6, with D possibly being TRBD1 (6 bases). Germline loops: CDR1 MNHNY, CDR2 SVGAGI (reference sequence). The CDR3 consists of 15 residues. The V gene lost 4 bases and the J gene lost 8 bases, with 15 bases spanning the gap.

The rearrangement links TRBV6-5 to TRBJ2-1; the match to TRBD2 covers 8 bases. V lost 8 bases, J lost 5 bases, and 2 bases stayed unmatched. The CDR3 is 12 residues long. Germline-derived CDR1 and CDR2 are MNHEY and SVGAGI. The CDR3 DNA is TGTGCCAGCTCCGGGGGGGACAATGAGCAGTTCTTC. This encodes CASSGGDNEQFF.

This clone appeared once. The CDR3 is CASSLQLAGAHEQYF. The CDR3 coding sequence is TGTGCCAGCAGCTTACAACTAGCGGGAGCCCACGAGCAGTACTTC. This chain uses TRBV7-9 with TRBJ2-7; 11 nucleotides align to TRBD2. This CDR3 has 15 amino acids. CDR1 is SEHNR and CDR2 is FQNEAQ in the germline V gene (reference sequence). The J segment lost 5 bases and the V segment lost 2 bases, leaving 5 bases of the junction unmatched.

The rearrangement uses TRBV13 and TRBJ2-3, with D possibly matching TRBD1 (8 bases). This CDR3 has 15 residues. V was clipped by 4 bases and J by 1 base, with 12 bases between them. In germline, CDR1 is PRHDT, CDR2 FYEKMQ (reference sequence). DNA of the CDR3: TGTGCCAGCAGCTCAACAGGGGGGGGCACAGATACGCAGTATTTT. This gives the protein CASSSTGGGTDTQYF.

The genes are TRBV28 and TRBJ2-7; 9 bases agree with TRBD1. The CDR3 covers 16 residues. The V gene end was trimmed by 3 bases and the J gene end by 4 bases; junction bases not matched to a gene: 10. The V gene's germline CDR1 is MDHEN and CDR2 SYDVKM. The CDR3 spells CASSLDPGTGSYEQYF. The CDR3 DNA is TGTGCCAGCAGTTTGGATCCGGGGACAGGGTCTTACGAGCAGTACTTC.

The chain carries TRBV4-1 and TRBJ2-3; D not certain. The CDR3 consists of 13 residues. Deletions cut 1 base from V and 4 bases from J, with 6 bases between. Per the germline V gene, CDR1 is MGHRA and CDR2 is YSYEKL. The CDR3 sequence: CASSQVPPDTQYF. The CDR3 region has the DNA TGCGCCAGCAGCCAAGTGCCCCCAGATACGCAGTATTTT.

V gene TRBV5-4 combines with J gene TRBJ2-2; D is unresolved. The length of the CDR3 is 18 residues. With 4 bases removed from V and 3 bases from J, the gap between germline ends came to 22 bases. Germline loops: CDR1 SGHNT, CDR2 YYREEE (reference sequence). In DNA, the CDR3 is TGTGCCAGCAGCCCTCCGAGGACCGGTCACCCTCACACCGGGGAGCTGTTTTTT. Amino acids: CASSPPRTGHPHTGELFF.

The J gene is TRBJ2-3, the V gene TRBV7-8; 12 positions match TRBD2. This CDR3 has 17 amino acids. Germline V gene data show CDR1 as SGHVS and CDR2 as FQNEAQ. V gave up 0 bases and J gave up 4 bases; unmatched junction bases: 5. The CDR3 here is CASSLALAGGPSDTQYF. In nucleotides, the CDR3 is TGTGCCAGCAGCTTAGCGCTAGCGGGAGGGCCCTCAGATACGCAGTATTTT.

The CDR3 region has the DNA TGTGCCAGCGGTCAATTAGGAGGGATGGAGGAGCAGTTCTTC. It yields the protein CASGQLGGMEEQFF. The V and J genes are TRBV2 and TRBJ2-1; tentatively, D is TRBD2 (6 bases). The length of the CDR3 is 14 residues. The germline CDR1 and CDR2 sequences are SNHLY and FYNNEI. With 8 bases removed from V and 10 bases from J, the gap between germline ends came to 21 bases.

The chain carries TRBV29-1 and TRBJ2-1; 8 bases line up with TRBD2. The CDR3 is made up of 16 amino acids. Germline assignment: CDR1 SQVTM and CDR2 ANQGSEA. V was clipped by 5 bases and J by 2 bases; unmatched bases: 11. The CDR3 spells CSVLPTSGKAYNEQFF. In DNA, the CDR3 is TGCAGCGTTCTCCCCACTAGCGGCAAAGCCTACAATGAGCAGTTCTTC.

This CDR3 reads CSAREGFEQYF. CDR3 coding DNA: TGCAGTGCTAGAGAAGGGTTCGAGCAGTACTTC. The genes are TRBV20-1 and TRBJ2-7; D gene unclear. In germline, CDR1 is DFQATT, CDR2 SNEGSKA (reference sequence). Trimming cost V 0 bases and J 6 bases, with 6 bases left between them. CDR3 length: 11 residues.